This T cell receptor beta chain is from a study of cytomegalovirus exposure and HLA in healthy donors. With regard to this clone: The antigen is undetermined.

A multiplex PCR was run with 60 Vbeta primers and 13 Jbeta primers. Original processing methods: A later analysis tallied 80 million or so unique TCR beta chains, 8.5 million to 11 million of them shared. Using immunoSEQ multiplex PCR, the repertoire was profiled, and TCRdb retains in-frame clones only, with some absent. V and J calls and clone size are those listed in that table; D and trimming were worked out from the DNA. The table lists roughly 130,000 clones, 74% of them singletons. Regarding donors, all were healthy bone marrow donors. Looked up from germline, CDR1 is SNHLY and CDR2 is FYNNEI. Trimming stripped 7 bases from V and 0 bases from J, with 11 bases between. This CDR3 region has 14 residues. Study results and limitations: Sequence variants that were highly shared formed a cluster that was likely a sequencing artifact.

The chain recombines TRBV2 with TRBJ2-3; the D gene is possibly TRBD2 (5 bases). The specimen was PBMCs. The clonotype originates from a woman in her forties or fifties in good health and CMV-seropositive. The CDR3 reads CASTFGVSTDTQYF. The CDR3 DNA sequence: TGTGCCAGCACCTTCGGGGTTAGCACAGATACGCAGTATTTT.